The 3 T cell receptor beta chains below all came from one sample that was sequenced in a study of OX40 agonist ivuxolimab in advanced cancers. Using immunoSEQ multiplex PCR, the repertoire was profiled, and TCRdb retains in-frame clones only, with some absent. The table records some 49,000 clones, 85% of them present only once. The specimen was CD4+ or CD8+ T cells sorted from blood, collected in a trial of the OX40 agonist ivuxolimab. Receptor source: an adult with an advanced solid tumor such as melanoma, head and neck, liver or kidney cancer.

The V gene is TRBV11-2, the J gene TRBJ2-3; 8 bases line up with TRBD1. The ends lost 0 bases at V and 5 bases at J; junction bases unmatched: 10. Germline V gives CDR1 SGHAT, CDR2 FQNNGV. This CDR3 comprises 17 residues. The CDR3, as DNA: TGTGCCAGCAGCTTAGAAGTGGGCAGGGGGCGAAAAGATACGCAGTATTTT. Translation: CASSLEVGRGRKDTQYF.

The V gene is TRBV9, the J gene TRBJ1-6; D is possibly TRBD1 (6 bases). CDR1 is SGDLS and CDR2 is YYNGEE in the germline V gene. V shed 3 bases and J shed 0 bases, with 10 bases lying between them. This CDR3 spans 16 amino acids. CDR3 sequence reads: CASSDDRSSYNSPLHF. The CDR3, as DNA: TGTGCCAGCAGCGACGACAGGAGCTCCTATAATTCACCCCTCCACTTT.

The chain recombines TRBV14 with TRBJ1-2; 9 bases agree with TRBD1. J gave up 4 bases and V 5 bases, and 5 bases lay outside the gene matches. The CDR3 has 14 residues. Germline V gene data show CDR1 as SGHDN and CDR2 as FVKESK. CDR3 residues: CASSGGQGIYGYTF. The CDR3 nucleotides read TGTGCCAGCAGCGGGGGACAGGGAATCTATGGCTACACCTTC.